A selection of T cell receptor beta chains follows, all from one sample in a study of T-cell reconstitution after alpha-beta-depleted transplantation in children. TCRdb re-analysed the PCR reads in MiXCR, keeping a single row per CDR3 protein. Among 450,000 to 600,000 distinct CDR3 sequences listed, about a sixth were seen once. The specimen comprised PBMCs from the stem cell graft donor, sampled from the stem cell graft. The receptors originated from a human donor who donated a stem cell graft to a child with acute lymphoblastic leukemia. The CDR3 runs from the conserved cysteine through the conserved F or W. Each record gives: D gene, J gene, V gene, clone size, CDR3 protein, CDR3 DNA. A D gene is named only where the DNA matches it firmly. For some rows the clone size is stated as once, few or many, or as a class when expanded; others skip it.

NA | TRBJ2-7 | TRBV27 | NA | CAVGGPLISYEQYF | TGTGCAGTTGGGGGGCCCCTGATCTCCTACGAGCAGTACTTC
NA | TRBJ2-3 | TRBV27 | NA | CASSYTGSWGDTQYF | TGTGCCAGCAGTTATACAGGGAGTTGGGGAGATACGCAGTATTTT
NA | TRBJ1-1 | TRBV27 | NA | CASSATGFSEAFF | TGTGCCAGCAGTGCGACAGGTTTCTCTGAAGCTTTCTTT
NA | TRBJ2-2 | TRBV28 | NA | CASSLPPNTGELFF | TGTGCCAGCAGCTTGCCGCCGAACACCGGGGAGCTGTTTTTT
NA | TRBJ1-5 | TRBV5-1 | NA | CASSLRGEGQPQHF | TGCGCCAGCAGCTTGAGAGGGGAAGGTCAGCCCCAGCATTTT
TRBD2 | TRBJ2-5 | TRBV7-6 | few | CAWGLPPETQYF | TGTGCCTGGGGACTACCTCCGGAGACCCAGTACTTC
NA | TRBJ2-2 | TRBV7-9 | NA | CASSPPLGSGELFF | TGTGCCAGCAGCCCACCACTAGGATCCGGGGAGCTGTTTTTT
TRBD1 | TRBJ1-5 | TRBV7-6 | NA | CASSLVKGQGAPGGNQPQHF | TGTGCCAGCAGCTTAGTGAAGGGGCAGGGGGCCCCTGGGGGCAATCAGCCCCAGCATTTT
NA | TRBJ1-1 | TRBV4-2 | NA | CASSQDLPNTEAFF | TGTGCCAGCAGCCAAGATCTGCCGAACACTGAAGCTTTCTTT
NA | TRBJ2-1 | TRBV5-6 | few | CASSLDLGRGYYNEQFF | TGTGCCAGCAGCTTGGATTTGGGGCGGGGTTATTACAATGAGCAGTTCTTC
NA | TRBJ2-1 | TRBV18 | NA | CASSPDSNEQFF | TGTGCCAGCTCACCGGACAGTAATGAGCAGTTCTTC
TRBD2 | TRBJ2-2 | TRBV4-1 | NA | CASSLFFGVRTSGLQSGLFF | TGCGCCAGCAGCCTCTTCTTTGGCGTCCGGACTAGCGGCCTCCAAAGTGGGCTGTTTTTT
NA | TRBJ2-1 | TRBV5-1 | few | CASSLWDLANEQFF | TGCGCCAGCAGCTTGTGGGATTTAGCCAATGAGCAGTTCTTC
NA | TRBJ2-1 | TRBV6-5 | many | CASSYSGEQFF | TGTGCCAGCAGTTACTCGGGTGAGCAGTTCTTC
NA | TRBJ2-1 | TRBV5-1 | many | CASSLGGTTYNEQFF | TGCGCCAGCAGCTTGGGCGGGACAACCTACAATGAGCAGTTCTTC
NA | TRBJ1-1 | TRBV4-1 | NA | CASSQERFSEKGTEAFF | TGCGCCAGCAGCCAAGAGAGGTTCTCGGAAAAAGGCACTGAAGCTTTCTTT
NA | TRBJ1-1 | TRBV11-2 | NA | CASSPFRASWLNTEAFF | TGTGCCAGCAGCCCATTCAGGGCTAGCTGGTTAAACACTGAAGCTTTCTTT
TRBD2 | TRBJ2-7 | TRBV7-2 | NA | CASSESGSPYEQYF | TGTGCCAGCAGCGAAAGCGGGAGCCCCTACGAGCAGTACTTC
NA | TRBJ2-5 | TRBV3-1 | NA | CASSQVGQETQYF | TGTGCCAGCAGCCAAGTTGGGCAAGAGACCCAGTACTTC
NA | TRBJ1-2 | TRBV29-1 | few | CSVETRAYGYTF | TGCAGCGTTGAAACTCGGGCGTATGGCTACACCTTC
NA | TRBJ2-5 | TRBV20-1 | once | CLCYVESQETQYF | TGCCTGTGCTACGTTGAGTCCCAAGAGACCCAGTACTTC
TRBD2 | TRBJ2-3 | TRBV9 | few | CASSVTGLAGSDTQYF | TGTGCCAGCAGCGTTACAGGGCTAGCGGGGTCAGATACGCAGTATTTT
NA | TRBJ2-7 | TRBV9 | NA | CASSVAPGTYEQYF | TGTGCCAGCAGCGTAGCCCCCGGAACCTACGAGCAGTACTTC
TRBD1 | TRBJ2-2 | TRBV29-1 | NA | CSGLRTGQTGELFF | TGCAGCGGTCTGAGGACAGGGCAGACCGGGGAGCTGTTTTTT
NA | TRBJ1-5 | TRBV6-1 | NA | CASSEEAGSGQPQHF | TGTGCCAGCAGTGAAGAAGCAGGGTCGGGTCAGCCCCAGCATTTT
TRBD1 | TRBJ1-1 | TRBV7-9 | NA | CASRNGQGRAEAFF | TGTGCCAGCAGGAACGGACAGGGGAGGGCTGAAGCTTTCTTT
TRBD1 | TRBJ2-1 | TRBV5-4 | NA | CASSWPGTGGNEQFF | TGTGCCAGCAGCTGGCCGGGGACAGGGGGCAATGAGCAGTTCTTC
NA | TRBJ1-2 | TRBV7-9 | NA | CASSLGRADNYGYTF | TGTGCCAGCAGCTTGGGGAGGGCCGATAACTATGGCTACACCTTC
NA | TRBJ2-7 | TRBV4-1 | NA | CASSQLGRGRRAYEQYF | TGCGCCAGCAGCCAATTAGGGAGAGGGAGGAGGGCCTACGAGCAGTACTTC
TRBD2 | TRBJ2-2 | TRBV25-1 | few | CASSEYGGAGELFF | TGTGCCAGCAGTGAATATGGGGGGGCCGGGGAGCTGTTTTTT
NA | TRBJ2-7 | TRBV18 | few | CASSKDRAVSYEQYF | TGTGCCAGCTCCAAGGATCGGGCGGTGTCCTACGAGCAGTACTTC
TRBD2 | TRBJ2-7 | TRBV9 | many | CASSVGAGDSNEQYF | TGTGCCAGCAGCGTAGGAGCGGGAGACTCCAACGAGCAGTACTTC
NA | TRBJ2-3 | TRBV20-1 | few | CSAVRAGPVPPDTQYF | TGCAGTGCTGTACGGGCCGGGCCCGTCCCTCCAGATACGCAGTATTTT
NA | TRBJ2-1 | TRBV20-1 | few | CSALGGTVYNEQFF | TGCAGTGCTCTGGGCGGGACAGTCTACAATGAGCAGTTCTTC
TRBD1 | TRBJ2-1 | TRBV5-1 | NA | CASSLRGRDRGSNEQFF | TGCGCCAGCAGCTTGCGGGGCCGGGACAGGGGGTCGAATGAGCAGTTCTTC
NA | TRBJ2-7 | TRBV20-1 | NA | CSAAGRSSAYEQYF | TGCAGTGCCGCGGGACGTTCTTCGGCCTACGAGCAGTACTTC
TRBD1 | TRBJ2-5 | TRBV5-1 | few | CASRDRAQETQYF | TGCGCCAGCCGGGACAGAGCACAAGAGACCCAGTACTTC
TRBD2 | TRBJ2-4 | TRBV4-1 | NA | CASSPNLAGGPGPWQNIQYF | TGCGCCAGCAGCCCCAATTTGGCGGGAGGGCCGGGTCCGTGGCAAAACATTCAGTACTTC
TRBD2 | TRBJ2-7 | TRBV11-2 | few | CASSPSLRGDYEQYF | TGTGCCAGCAGCCCATCTCTACGGGGGGATTACGAGCAGTACTTC
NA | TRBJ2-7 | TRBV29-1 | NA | CSVRKGYEQYF | TGCAGCGTTCGAAAGGGCTACGAGCAGTACTTC
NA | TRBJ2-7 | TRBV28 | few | CASSLKPGPLSYEQYF | TGTGCCAGCAGTTTGAAGCCGGGTCCCCTCTCCTACGAGCAGTACTTC
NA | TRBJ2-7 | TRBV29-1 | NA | CSVETREPYEQYF | TGCAGCGTTGAAACCAGGGAACCCTACGAGCAGTACTTC
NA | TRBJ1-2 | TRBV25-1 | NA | CASSAQGYGYGYTF | TGTGCCAGCAGTGCACAGGGATATGGCTATGGCTACACCTTC
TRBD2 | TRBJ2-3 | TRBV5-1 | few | CASSPEGLAGATQYF | TGCGCCAGCAGCCCCGAGGGACTAGCGGGAGCTACGCAGTATTTT
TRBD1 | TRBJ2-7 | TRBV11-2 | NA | CASSSIDRALYEQYF | TGTGCCAGCAGCTCTATCGACAGGGCCCTCTACGAGCAGTACTTC
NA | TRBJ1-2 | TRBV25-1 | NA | CASSEVPYGYTF | TGTGCCAGCAGTGAAGTCCCCTATGGCTACACCTTC
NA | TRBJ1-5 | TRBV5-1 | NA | CASRPLPHDGNQPQHF | TGCGCCAGCCGACCGCTCCCCCATGATGGCAATCAGCCCCAGCATTTT
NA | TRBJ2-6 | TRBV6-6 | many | CASSFAGANVLTF | TGTGCCAGCAGTTTCGCCGGGGCCAACGTCCTGACTTTC
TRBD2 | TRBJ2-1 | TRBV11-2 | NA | CASSLVGGTSGKANEQFF | TGTGCCAGCAGCTTAGTAGGCGGGACTAGCGGGAAGGCCAATGAGCAGTTCTTC
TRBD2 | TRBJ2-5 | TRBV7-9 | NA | CASSLGLAEREETQYF | TGTGCCAGCAGCTTAGGGCTAGCGGAGAGAGAAGAGACCCAGTACTTC
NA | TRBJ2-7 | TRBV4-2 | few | CASSQDARTDGEQYF | TGTGCCAGCAGCCAAGACGCCAGGACCGACGGCGAGCAGTACTTC